This paragraph covers one T cell receptor beta chain sequence. Its cognate antigen is unknown. This sample was included in a study of shared clonotypes between healthy human individuals. Overall study: There were three CD4 naive, three CD4 memory, two CD8 naive and one CD8 memory plates per donor. Study findings and constraints: Inspection by rarefaction showed sorted-subset sequencing to be incomplete despite large depth.

Between the trimmed V and J ends, which lost 5 bases and 4 bases, there was a span of 12 bases. The CDR3 runs to 14 residues. The germline V gene encodes CDR1 SNHLY and CDR2 FYNNEI. The method was immunoSEQ multiplex PCR; TCRdb's version includes in-frame clones alone and lacks a portion of them. The data hold 950,000 to 1,200,000 clones, with 60% to 80% observed a single time. This receptor was taken from a man between 18 and 29 years old in good health. Some clones in this sample may be carry-over from other donors' samples. Sequencing was carried out using memory CD4+ T cells from PBMCs. Subset noted: CD45RA-negative fraction. The genes are TRBV2 and TRBJ1-5; no clear D gene. This CDR3 is CASSSVYRNQPQHF. CDR3 DNA sequence: TGTGCCAGCAGTTCGGTGTACAGAAATCAGCCCCAGCATTTT.